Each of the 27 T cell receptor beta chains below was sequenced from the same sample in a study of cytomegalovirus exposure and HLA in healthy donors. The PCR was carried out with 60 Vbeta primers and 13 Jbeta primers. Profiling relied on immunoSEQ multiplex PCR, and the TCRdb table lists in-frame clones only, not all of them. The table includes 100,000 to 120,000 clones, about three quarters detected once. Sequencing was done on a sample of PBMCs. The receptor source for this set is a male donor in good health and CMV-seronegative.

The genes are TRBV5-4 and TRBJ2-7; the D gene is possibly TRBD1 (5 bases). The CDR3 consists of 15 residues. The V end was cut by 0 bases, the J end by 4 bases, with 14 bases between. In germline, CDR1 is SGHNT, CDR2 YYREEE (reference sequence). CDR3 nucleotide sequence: TGTGCCAGCAGCTTGGGGCAGGGTGGGAAGTACGAGCAGTACTTC. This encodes CASSLGQGGKYEQYF.

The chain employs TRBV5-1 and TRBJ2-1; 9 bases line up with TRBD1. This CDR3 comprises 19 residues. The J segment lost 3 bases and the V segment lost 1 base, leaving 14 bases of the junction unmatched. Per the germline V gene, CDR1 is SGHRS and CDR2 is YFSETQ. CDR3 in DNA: TGCGCCAGCAGCTTGAGGGGGACAGGGTTATCGAACCTCTACAATGAGCAGTTCTTC. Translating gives CASSLRGTGLSNLYNEQFF.

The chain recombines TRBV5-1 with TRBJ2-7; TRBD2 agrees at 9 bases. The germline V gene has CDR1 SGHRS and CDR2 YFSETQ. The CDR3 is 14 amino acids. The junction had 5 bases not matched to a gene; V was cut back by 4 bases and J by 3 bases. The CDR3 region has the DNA TGCGCCAGCAGCAGGACTAGCGAGCACTACGAGCAGTACTTC. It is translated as CASSRTSEHYEQYF.

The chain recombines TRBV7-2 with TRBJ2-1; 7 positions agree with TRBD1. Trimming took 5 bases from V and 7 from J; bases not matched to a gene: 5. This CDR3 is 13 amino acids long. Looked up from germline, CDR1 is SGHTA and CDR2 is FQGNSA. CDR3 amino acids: CASSLTGTNEQFF. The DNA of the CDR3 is TGTGCCAGCAGCCTGACAGGGACGAATGAGCAGTTCTTC.

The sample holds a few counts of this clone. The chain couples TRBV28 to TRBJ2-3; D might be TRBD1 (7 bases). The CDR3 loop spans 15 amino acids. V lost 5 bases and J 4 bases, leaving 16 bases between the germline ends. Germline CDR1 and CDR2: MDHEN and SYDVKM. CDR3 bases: TGTGCCAGCAGTACATGGAGGGGGCGAGCAGATACGCAGTATTTT. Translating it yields CASSTWRGRADTQYF.

CDR3: CASSETGLSSEAFF. CDR3 nucleotides: TGTGCCAGCAGCGAGACAGGGCTGTCGTCTGAAGCTTTCTTT. The V call is TRBV7-3, the J call TRBJ1-1, with TRBD1 matching over 7 bases. CDR1 is SGHTA and CDR2 is FQGTGA in the germline V gene. This CDR3 contains 14 residues. V shed 5 bases, J shed 6 bases, and the junction held 9 bases outside the gene matches.

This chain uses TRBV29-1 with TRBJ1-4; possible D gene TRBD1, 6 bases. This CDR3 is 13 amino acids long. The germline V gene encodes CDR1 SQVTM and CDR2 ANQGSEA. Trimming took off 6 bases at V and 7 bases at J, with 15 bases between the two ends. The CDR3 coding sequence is TGCAGCGTCTCTCAGGGGTTTGCTGAAAAACTGTTTTTT. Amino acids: CSVSQGFAEKLFF.

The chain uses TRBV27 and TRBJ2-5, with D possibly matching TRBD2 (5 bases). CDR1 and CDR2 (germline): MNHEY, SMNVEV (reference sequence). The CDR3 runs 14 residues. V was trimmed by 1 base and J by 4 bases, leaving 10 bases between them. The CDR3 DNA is TGTGCCAGCAGTTTATATACTAGTTCAGAGACCCAGTACTTC. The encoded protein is CASSLYTSSETQYF.

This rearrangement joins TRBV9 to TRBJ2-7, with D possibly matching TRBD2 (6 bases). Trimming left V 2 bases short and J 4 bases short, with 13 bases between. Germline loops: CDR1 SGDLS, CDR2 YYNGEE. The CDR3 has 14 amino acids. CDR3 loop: CASSVSGSDYEQYF. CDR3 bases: TGTGCCAGCAGCGTGTCCGGGAGCGATTACGAGCAGTACTTC. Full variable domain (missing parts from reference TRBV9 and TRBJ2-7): DSGVTQTPKHLITATGQRVTLRCSPRSGDLSVYWYQQSLDQGLQFLIQYYNGEERAKGNILERFSAQQFPDLHSELNLSSLELGDSALYFCASSVSGSDYEQYFGPGTRLTVT.

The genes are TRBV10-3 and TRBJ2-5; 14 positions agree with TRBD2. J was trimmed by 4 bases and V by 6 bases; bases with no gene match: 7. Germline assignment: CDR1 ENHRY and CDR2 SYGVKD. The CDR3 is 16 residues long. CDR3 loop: CAISPRGTSGRETQYF. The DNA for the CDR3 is TGTGCCATCAGCCCAAGGGGGACTAGCGGGAGAGAGACCCAGTACTTC.

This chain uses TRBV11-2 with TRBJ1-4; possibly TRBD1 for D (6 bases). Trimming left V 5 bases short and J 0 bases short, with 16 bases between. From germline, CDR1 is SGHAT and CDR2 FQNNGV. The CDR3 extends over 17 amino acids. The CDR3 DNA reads TGTGCCAGCAGCGTAGGACAGTTAGTTGCAACTAATGAAAAACTGTTTTTT. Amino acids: CASSVGQLVATNEKLFF.

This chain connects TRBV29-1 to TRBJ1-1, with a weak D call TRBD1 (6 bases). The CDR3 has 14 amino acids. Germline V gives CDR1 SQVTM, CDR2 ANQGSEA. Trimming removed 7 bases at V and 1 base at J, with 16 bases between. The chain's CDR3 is CSANPWTENTEAFF. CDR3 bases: TGCAGCGCAAATCCTTGGACAGAGAACACTGAAGCTTTCTTT.

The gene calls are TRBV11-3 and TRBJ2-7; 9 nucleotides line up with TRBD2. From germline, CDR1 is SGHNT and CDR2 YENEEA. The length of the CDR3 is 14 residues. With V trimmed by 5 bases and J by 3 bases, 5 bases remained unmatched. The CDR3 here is CASSTRLADYEQYF. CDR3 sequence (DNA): TGTGCCAGCAGCACCCGACTAGCGGACTACGAGCAGTACTTC.

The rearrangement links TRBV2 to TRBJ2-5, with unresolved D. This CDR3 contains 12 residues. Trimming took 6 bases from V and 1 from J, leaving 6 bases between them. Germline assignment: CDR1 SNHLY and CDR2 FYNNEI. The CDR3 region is CASRYTQETQYF. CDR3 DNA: TGTGCCAGCAGGTACACCCAAGAGACCCAGTACTTC. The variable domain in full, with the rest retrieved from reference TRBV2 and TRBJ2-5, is EPEVTQTPSHQVTQMGQEVILRCVPISNHLYFYWYRQILGQKVEFLVSFYNNEISEKSEIFDDQFSVERPDGSNFTLKIRSTKLEDSAMYFCASRYTQETQYFGPGTRLLVL.

The CDR3 loop is CASSLASEQFF. In DNA, the CDR3 is TGTGCCAGCAGCTTAGCTTCTGAGCAGTTCTTC. This chain connects TRBV5-6 to TRBJ2-1; D uncertain. Trimming took off 2 bases at V and 9 bases at J, with 6 bases between the two ends. Germline CDR1 and CDR2: SGHDT and YYEEEE. The CDR3 spans 11 residues.

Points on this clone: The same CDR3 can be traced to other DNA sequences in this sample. CDR3 DNA: TGTGCCACCGGGACTAGCGGGAGGGGGTACCAAGAGACCCAGTACTTC. Translation gives CATGTSGRGYQETQYF. V usage is TRBV15 and J usage is TRBJ2-5, with 16 nucleotides matching TRBD2. This CDR3 contains 16 residues. J gave up 0 bases and V 8 bases, and 3 bases lay outside the gene matches. The germline CDR1 and CDR2 sequences are LNHNV and YYDKDF (reference sequence).

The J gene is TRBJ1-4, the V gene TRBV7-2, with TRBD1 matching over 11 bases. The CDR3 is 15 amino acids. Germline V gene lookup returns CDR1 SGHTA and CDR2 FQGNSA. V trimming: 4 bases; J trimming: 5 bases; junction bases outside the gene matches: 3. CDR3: CASSWGQGGNEKLFF. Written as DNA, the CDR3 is TGTGCCAGCAGCTGGGGACAGGGGGGAAATGAAAAACTGTTTTTT.

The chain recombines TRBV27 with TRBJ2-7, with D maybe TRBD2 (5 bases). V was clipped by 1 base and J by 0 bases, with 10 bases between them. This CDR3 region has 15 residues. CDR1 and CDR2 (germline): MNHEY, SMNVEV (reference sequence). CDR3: CASSLYLEGSYEQYF. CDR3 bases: TGTGCCAGCAGTTTATATCTTGAGGGCTCCTACGAGCAGTACTTC.

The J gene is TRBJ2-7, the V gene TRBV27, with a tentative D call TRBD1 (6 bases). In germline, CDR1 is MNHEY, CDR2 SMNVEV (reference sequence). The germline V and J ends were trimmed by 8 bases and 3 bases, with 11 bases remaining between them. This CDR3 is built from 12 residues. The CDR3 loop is CASFDRHYEQYF. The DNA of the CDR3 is TGTGCCAGCTTCGACAGGCACTACGAGCAGTACTTC.

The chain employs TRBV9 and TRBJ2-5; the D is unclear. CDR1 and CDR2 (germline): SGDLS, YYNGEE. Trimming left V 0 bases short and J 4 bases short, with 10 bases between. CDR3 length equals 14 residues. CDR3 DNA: TGTGCCAGCAGCGTAGAGGCCAGAGGAGAGACCCAGTACTTC. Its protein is CASSVEARGETQYF.

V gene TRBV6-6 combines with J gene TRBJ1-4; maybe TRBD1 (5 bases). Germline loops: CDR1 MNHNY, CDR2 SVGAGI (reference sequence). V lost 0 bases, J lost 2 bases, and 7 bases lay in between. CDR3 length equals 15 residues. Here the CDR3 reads CASSYSGPTNEKLFF. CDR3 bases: TGTGCCAGCAGTTACTCGGGGCCCACTAATGAAAAACTGTTTTTT.

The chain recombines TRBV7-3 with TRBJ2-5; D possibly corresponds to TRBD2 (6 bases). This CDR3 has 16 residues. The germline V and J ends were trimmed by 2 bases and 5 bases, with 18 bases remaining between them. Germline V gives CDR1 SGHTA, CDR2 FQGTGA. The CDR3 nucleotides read TGTGCCAGCAGCTTATCGGGCCCGTCCGGAGGGGAGACCCAGTACTTC. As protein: CASSLSGPSGGETQYF.

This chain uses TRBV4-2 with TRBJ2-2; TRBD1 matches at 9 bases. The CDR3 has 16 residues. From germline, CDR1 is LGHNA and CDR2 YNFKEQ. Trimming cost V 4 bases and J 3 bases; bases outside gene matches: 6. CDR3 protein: CASSRRTGDYTGELFF. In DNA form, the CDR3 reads TGTGCCAGCAGCCGCAGGACAGGGGACTACACCGGGGAGCTGTTTTTT.

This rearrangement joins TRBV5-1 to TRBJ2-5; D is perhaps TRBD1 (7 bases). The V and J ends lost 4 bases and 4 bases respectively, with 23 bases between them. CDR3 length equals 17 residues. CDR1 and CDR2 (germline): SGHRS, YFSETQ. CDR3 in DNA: TGCGCCAGCAGCCCCCCTTGGGCCAGGGGGGATGGAGAGACCCAGTACTTC. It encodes CASSPPWARGDGETQYF.

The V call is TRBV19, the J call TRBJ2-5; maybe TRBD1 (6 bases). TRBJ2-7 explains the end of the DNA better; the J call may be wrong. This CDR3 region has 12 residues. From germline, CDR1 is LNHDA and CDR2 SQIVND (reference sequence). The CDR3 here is CASGTGMGEQYF. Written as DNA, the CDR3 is TGTGCCAGCGGAACAGGGATGGGCGAGCAGTACTTC.

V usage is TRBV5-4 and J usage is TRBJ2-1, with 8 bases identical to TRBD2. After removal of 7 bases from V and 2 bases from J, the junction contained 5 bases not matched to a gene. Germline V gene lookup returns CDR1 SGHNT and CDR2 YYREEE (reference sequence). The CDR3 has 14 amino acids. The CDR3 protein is CASAPGLAYNEQFF. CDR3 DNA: TGTGCCAGCGCTCCGGGACTAGCCTACAATGAGCAGTTCTTC.

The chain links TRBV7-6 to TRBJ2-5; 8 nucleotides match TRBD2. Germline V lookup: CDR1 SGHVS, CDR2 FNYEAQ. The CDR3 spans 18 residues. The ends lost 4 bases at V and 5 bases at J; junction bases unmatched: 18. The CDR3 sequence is CASSSERRTSPRGETQYF. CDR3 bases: TGTGCCAGCAGCTCCGAAAGAAGGACTAGCCCCCGGGGGGAGACCCAGTACTTC. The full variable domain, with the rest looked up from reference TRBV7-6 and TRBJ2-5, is GAGVSQSPRYKVTKRGQDVALRCDPISGHVSLYWYRQALGQGPEFLTYFNYEAQQDKSGLPNDRFSAERPEGSISTLTIQRTEQRDSAMYRCASSSERRTSPRGETQYFGPGTRLLVL.